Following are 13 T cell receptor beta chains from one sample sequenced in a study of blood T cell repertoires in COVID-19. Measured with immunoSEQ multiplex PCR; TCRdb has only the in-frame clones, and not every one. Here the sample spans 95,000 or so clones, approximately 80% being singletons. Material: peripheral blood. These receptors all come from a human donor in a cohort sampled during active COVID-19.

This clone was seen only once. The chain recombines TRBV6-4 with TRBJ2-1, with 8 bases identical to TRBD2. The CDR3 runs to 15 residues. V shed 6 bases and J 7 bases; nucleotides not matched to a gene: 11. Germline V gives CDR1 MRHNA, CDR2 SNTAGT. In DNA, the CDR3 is TGTGCCAGCAGCGAGTCGGCGGGACTAGTTAATGAGCAGTTCTTC. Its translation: CASSESAGLVNEQFF.

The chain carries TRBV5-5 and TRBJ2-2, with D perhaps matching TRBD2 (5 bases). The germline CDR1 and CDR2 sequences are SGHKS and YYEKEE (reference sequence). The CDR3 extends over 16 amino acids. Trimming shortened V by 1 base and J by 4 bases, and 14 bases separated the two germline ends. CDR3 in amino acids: CASSLLVGAGTGELFF. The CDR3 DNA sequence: TGTGCCAGCAGCTTGCTTGTGGGAGCAGGCACCGGGGAGCTGTTTTTT. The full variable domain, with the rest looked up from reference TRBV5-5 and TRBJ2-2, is DAGVTQSPTHLIKTRGQQVTLRCSPISGHKSVSWYQQVLGQGPQFIFQYYEKEERGRGNFPDRFSARQFPNYSSELNVNALLLGDSALYLCASSLLVGAGTGELFFGEGSRLTVL.

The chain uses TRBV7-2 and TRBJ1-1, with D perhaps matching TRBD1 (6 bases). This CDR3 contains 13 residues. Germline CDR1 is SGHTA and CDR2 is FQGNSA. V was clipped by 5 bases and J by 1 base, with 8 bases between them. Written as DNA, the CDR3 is TGTGCCAGCAGCAAGACAGGGAACACTGAAGCTTTCTTT. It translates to CASSKTGNTEAFF.

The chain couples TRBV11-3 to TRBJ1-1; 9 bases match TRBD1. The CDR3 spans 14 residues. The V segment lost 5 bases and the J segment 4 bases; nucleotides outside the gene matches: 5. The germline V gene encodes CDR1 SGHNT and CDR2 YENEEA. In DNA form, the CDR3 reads TGTGCCAGCAGCAAGACAGGGGGAGCCACTGAAGCTTTCTTT. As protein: CASSKTGGATEAFF.

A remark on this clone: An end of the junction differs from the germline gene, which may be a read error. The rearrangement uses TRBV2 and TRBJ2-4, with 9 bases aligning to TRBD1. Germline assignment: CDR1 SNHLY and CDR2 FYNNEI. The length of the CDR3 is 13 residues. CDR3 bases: TGTGCCAGCAGTCTGAACTACCGGGACAGGGCGTTGTTC. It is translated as CASSLNYRDRALF.

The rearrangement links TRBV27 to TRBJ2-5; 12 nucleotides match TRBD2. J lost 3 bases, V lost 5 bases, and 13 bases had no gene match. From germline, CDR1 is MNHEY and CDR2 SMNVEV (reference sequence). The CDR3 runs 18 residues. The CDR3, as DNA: TGTGCCAGCAGTAAACAGGGTGGGCTAGCGGGGGGGAAAGAGACCCAGTACTTC. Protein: CASSKQGGLAGGKETQYF.

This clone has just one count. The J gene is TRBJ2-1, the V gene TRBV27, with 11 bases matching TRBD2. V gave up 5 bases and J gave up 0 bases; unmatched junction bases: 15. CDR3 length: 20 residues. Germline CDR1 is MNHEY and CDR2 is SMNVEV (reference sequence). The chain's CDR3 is CASSPWGAGGLAASYNEQFF. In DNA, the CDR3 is TGTGCCAGCAGTCCCTGGGGGGCAGGGGGACTAGCGGCCTCCTACAATGAGCAGTTCTTC.

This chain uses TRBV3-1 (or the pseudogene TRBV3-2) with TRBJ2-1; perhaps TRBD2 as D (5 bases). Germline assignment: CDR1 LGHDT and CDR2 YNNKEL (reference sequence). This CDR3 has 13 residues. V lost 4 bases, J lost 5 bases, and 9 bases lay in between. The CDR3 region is CASSPTGNNEQFF. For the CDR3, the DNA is TGTGCCAGCAGCCCCACGGGGAACAATGAGCAGTTCTTC.

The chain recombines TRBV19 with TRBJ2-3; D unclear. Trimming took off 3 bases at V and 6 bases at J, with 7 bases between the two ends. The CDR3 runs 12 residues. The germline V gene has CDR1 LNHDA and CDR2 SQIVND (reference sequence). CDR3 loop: CASSIPGDTQYF. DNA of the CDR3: TGTGCCAGTAGTATCCCCGGGGATACGCAGTATTTT.

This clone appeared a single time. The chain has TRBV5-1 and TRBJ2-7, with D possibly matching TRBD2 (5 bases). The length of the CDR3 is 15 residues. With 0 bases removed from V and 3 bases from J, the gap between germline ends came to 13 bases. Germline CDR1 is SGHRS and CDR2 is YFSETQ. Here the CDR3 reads CASSLGPGSHYEQYF. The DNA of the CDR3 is TGCGCCAGCAGCTTGGGGCCGGGGTCCCACTACGAGCAGTACTTC.

CDR3 coding DNA: TGCAGCGTTGGGAGCGGGATTGGGTCGGCTGAGCAGTTCTTC. Amino acids: CSVGSGIGSAEQFF. The rearrangement joins TRBV29-1 to TRBJ2-1, with 7 bases aligning to TRBD2. The CDR3 length is 14 residues. Germline-derived CDR1 and CDR2 are SQVTM and ANQGSEA. The V and J ends lost 4 bases and 9 bases, in that order; junction bases with no gene match: 12.

DNA for the CDR3: TGCGCCAGCAGCCCTGGACTAGCGGCCTACAATGAGCAGTTCTTC. Translating it yields CASSPGLAAYNEQFF. The J gene is TRBJ2-1, the V gene TRBV5-1, with TRBD2 identical over 10 bases. With 4 bases clipped from V and 2 bases from J, the junction kept 3 bases outside the gene matches. The V gene's germline CDR1 is SGHRS and CDR2 YFSETQ. This CDR3 spans 15 amino acids.

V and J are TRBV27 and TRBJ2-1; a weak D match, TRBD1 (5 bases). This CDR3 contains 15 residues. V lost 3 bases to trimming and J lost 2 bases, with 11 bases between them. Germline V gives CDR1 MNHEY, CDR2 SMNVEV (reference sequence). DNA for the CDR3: TGTGCCAGCAGTTTGGGGCAGCCCGCCTACAATGAGCAGTTCTTC. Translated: CASSLGQPAYNEQFF.